This T cell receptor beta chain was recovered during a study of blood T cell repertoires in COVID-19. Turning to the study itself: Samples taken during acute and convalescent COVID-19 were collected in the United States, Italy and Spain. PBMCs, B-cell-depleted T cells, or T cells provided the cDNA or gDNA that made up the material.

This CDR3 comprises 14 residues. Trimming took 6 bases from V and 4 from J, leaving 15 bases between them. The germline gives CDR1 MNHEY, CDR2 SVGAGI. Original methodology: For nucleated cells, counts were estimated from reference gene primer amplification. Data came from immunoSEQ multiplex PCR; TCRdb stores just in-frame clones and leaves some out. V and J calls and clone size come straight from that table; D and trimming were deduced from the DNA. The sample has 97,000 or so clones; 84% are singletons. What was sequenced was peripheral blood. This chain uses TRBV6-5 with TRBJ1-2, with a weak D call TRBD1 (6 bases). The source of this sequence is a man aged 40-49 years with active or convalescent COVID-19. Here the CDR3 DNA reads TGTGCCAGCAGACCACCAGGGGTTGCCTATGGCTACACCTTC. Translated, it gives CASRPPGVAYGYTF.